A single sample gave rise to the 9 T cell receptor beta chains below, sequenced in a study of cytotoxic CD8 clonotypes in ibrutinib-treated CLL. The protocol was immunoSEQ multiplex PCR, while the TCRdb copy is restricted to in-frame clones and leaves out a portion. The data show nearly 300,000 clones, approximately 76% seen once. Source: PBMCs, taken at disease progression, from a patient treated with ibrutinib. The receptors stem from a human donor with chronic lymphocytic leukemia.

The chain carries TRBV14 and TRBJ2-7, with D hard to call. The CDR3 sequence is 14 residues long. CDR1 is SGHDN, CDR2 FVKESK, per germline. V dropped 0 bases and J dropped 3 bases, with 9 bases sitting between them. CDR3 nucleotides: TGTGCCAGCAGCCAAGAGCCCGCTAGCTACGAGCAGTACTTC. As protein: CASSQEPASYEQYF.

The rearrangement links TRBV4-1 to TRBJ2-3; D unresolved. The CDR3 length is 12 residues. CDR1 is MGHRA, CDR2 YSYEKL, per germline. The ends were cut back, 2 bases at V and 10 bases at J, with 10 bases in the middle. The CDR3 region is CASSQIGKPQYF. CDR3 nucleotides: TGCGCCAGCAGCCAAATAGGGAAGCCGCAGTATTTT.

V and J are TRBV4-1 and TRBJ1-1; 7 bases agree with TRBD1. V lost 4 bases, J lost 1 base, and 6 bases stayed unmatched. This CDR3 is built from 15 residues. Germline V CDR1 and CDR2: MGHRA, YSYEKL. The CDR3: CASSPPGQKNTEAFF. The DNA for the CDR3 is TGCGCCAGCAGCCCCCCGGGACAGAAGAACACTGAAGCTTTCTTT.

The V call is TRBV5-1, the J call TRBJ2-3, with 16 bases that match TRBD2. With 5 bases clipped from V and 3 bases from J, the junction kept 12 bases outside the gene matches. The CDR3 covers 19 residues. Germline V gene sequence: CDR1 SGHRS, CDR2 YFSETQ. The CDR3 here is CASRPEGTSGRAGTDTQYF. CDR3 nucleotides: TGCGCCAGCAGGCCAGAAGGGACTAGCGGGAGGGCAGGGACAGATACGCAGTATTTT.

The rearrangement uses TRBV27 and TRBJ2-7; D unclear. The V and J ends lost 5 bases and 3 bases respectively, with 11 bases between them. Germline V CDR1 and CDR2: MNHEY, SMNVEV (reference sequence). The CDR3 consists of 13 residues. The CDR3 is CASSPSSYYEQYF. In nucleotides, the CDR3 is TGTGCCAGCAGTCCCTCCTCCTACTACGAGCAGTACTTC.

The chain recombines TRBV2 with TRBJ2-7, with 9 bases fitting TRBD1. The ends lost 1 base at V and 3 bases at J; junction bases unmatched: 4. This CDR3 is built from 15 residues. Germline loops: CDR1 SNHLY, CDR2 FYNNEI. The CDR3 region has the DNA TGTGCCAGCAGTGAAGAAGGGACAGGGAGCTACGAGCAGTACTTC. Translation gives CASSEEGTGSYEQYF.

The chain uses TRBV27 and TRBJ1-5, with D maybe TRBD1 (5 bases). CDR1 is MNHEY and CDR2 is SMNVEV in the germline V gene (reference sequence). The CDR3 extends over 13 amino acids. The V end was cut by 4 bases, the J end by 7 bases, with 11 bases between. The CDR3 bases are TGTGCCAGCAGTTGGGGCGCGTGGCAGCCCCAGCATTTT. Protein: CASSWGAWQPQHF.

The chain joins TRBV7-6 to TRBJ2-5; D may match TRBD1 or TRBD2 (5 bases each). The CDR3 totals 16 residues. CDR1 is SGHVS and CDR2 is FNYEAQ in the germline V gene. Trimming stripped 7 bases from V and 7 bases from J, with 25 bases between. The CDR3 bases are TGTGCCAGCACCTTGGATGTGGGGGTCGGGTTGGGGACCCAGTACTTC. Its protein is CASTLDVGVGLGTQYF.

CDR3 DNA sequence: TGTGCCAGCAGCTTGGTTGGACAGGGGGATTATGGCTACACCTTC. This sequence encodes CASSLVGQGDYGYTF. The genes are TRBV5-6 and TRBJ1-2, with 10 bases identical to TRBD1. The CDR3 is made up of 15 amino acids. Per the germline V gene, CDR1 is SGHDT and CDR2 is YYEEEE. The V gene end was trimmed by 0 bases and the J gene end by 5 bases; junction bases not matched to a gene: 4.